What follows are 28 T cell receptor beta chains derived from one specimen sequenced in a study of blood T cell repertoires in COVID-19. The method was immunoSEQ multiplex PCR; TCRdb's version includes in-frame clones alone and lacks a portion of them. The table shows fewer than 250,000 clones, with 84% occurring only once. Sequencing input: PBMCs or T cells enriched from blood (not recorded which). Every receptor here comes from a woman aged 40 to 49 who had recovered from COVID-19.

This clone showed up just once. V gene TRBV7-2 combines with J gene TRBJ1-2; no clear D. Germline V gives CDR1 SGHTA, CDR2 FQGNSA. V lost 1 base to trimming and J lost 0 bases, with 18 bases between them. The CDR3 runs 18 residues. This CDR3 reads CASSLVSGPGVPNYGYTF. CDR3 coding DNA: TGTGCCAGCAGCTTAGTTTCGGGTCCCGGAGTCCCTAACTATGGCTACACCTTC. Drawing the rest from reference TRBV7-2 and TRBJ1-2, the complete variable domain is GAGVSQSPSNKVTEKGKDVELRCDPISGHTALYWYRQSLGQGLEFLIYFQGNSAPDKSGLPSDRFSAERTGGSVSTLTIQRTQQEDSAVYLCASSLVSGPGVPNYGYTFGSGTRLTVV.

This chain connects TRBV12-5 to TRBJ1-1, with 8 bases that match TRBD1. CDR1 and CDR2 from the germline V gene are LGHNT and FRNRAP. J was trimmed by 6 bases and V by 3 bases; bases with no gene match: 3. The CDR3 spans 13 residues. The CDR3 DNA is TGTGCTAGTGGTTTAACAGGGGGGGCTGAAGCTTTCTTT. Translation gives CASGLTGGAEAFF. Variable domain in full (rest from reference TRBV12-5 and TRBJ1-1): DARVTQTPRHKVTEMGQEVTMRCQPILGHNTVFWYRQTMMQGLELLAYFRNRAPLDDSGMPKDRFSAEMPDATLATLKIQPSEPRDSAVYFCASGLTGGAEAFFGQGTRLTVV.

The gene calls are TRBV7-9 and TRBJ1-1; 11 positions agree with TRBD1. CDR1 is SEHNR and CDR2 is FQNEAQ in the germline V gene (reference sequence). The V segment lost 4 bases and the J segment 5 bases; nucleotides outside the gene matches: 6. The CDR3 extends over 15 amino acids. The CDR3 sequence is CASSSGQGEGTEAFF. CDR3 bases: TGTGCCAGCAGCTCGGGACAGGGGGAAGGGACTGAAGCTTTCTTT.

The chain joins TRBV28 to TRBJ1-1; D is ambiguous. From germline, CDR1 is MDHEN and CDR2 SYDVKM. The V end lost 5 bases, the J end lost 5 bases, and 6 bases lay between the germline ends. The CDR3 is 11 residues long. CDR3 coding DNA: TGTGCCAGCAGTCCCCGTACTGAAGCTTTCTTT. Residues: CASSPRTEAFF.

The chain links TRBV7-2 to TRBJ2-7, with D possibly TRBD1 on 7 matching bases. Looked up from germline, CDR1 is SGHTA and CDR2 is FQGNSA. Trimming left V 2 bases short and J 8 bases short, with 22 bases between. This CDR3 is 16 amino acids long. The CDR3 DNA is TGTGCCAGCAGCTTAATGGGCCAGGGGGGAGAGCAAAAGCAGTACTTC. It translates to CASSLMGQGGEQKQYF.

The chain carries TRBV23-1 and TRBJ1-1; TRBD1 is a possible D gene (6 bases). Being an ORF, TRBV23-1 has a function that is uncertain. This CDR3 comprises 19 residues. Trimming shortened V by 3 bases and J by 3 bases, and 26 bases separated the two germline ends. In nucleotides, the CDR3 is TGCGCCAGCAGTCAGGGTTCCCCACGACAGGTAGGCGTCTACACTGAAGCTTTCTTT. Its protein is CASSQGSPRQVGVYTEAFF.

This chain uses TRBV5-1 with TRBJ2-2; 9 nucleotides agree with TRBD1. Germline V gives CDR1 SGHRS, CDR2 YFSETQ. The CDR3 consists of 15 residues. V gave up 0 bases and J gave up 4 bases; unmatched junction bases: 1. Written as DNA, the CDR3 is TGCGCCAGCAGCTTGGCGGGACAGGGCACCGGGGAGCTGTTTTTT. The encoded protein is CASSLAGQGTGELFF.

The chain carries TRBV18 and TRBJ2-5; the match to TRBD1 covers 7 bases. Germline CDR1 and CDR2: KGHSH and LQKENI. After removal of 2 bases from V and 1 base from J, the junction contained 1 base not matched to a gene. The CDR3 has 14 amino acids. CDR3 DNA: TGTGCCAGCTCACCAAGGGACAGCCAAGAGACCCAGTACTTC. Encoded protein: CASSPRDSQETQYF. The full variable domain, rest sourced from reference TRBV18 and TRBJ2-5, is NAGVMQNPRHLVRRRGQEARLRCSPMKGHSHVYWYRQLPEEGLKFMVYLQKENIIDESGMPKERFSAEFPKEGPSILRIQQVVRGDSAAYFCASSPRDSQETQYFGPGTRLLVL.

V gene TRBV6-5 combines with J gene TRBJ2-1; perhaps TRBD2 as D (6 bases). Trimming left V 6 bases short and J 9 bases short, with 21 bases between. This CDR3 is 15 amino acids long. Germline V gene data show CDR1 as MNHEY and CDR2 as SVGAGI. CDR3 protein: CASRKPTGTLGEQFF. The CDR3 region has the DNA TGTGCCAGCAGGAAACCGACCGGGACTTTGGGTGAGCAGTTCTTC.

The chain links TRBV10-2 to TRBJ2-7; D is ambiguous. V was trimmed by 6 bases and J by 3 bases, leaving 9 bases between them. Germline CDR1 and CDR2: WSHSY and SAAADI. The CDR3 has 12 residues. CDR3 in amino acids: CASRSTYYEQYF. Here the CDR3 DNA reads TGCGCCAGCAGGTCCACTTACTACGAGCAGTACTTC.

The chain employs TRBV4-1 and TRBJ1-5, with TRBD1 identical over 7 bases. In germline, CDR1 is MGHRA, CDR2 YSYEKL. The CDR3 has 15 amino acids. Trimming at V came to 0 bases and at J to 2 bases, leaving 1 base not matched to a gene. In DNA form, the CDR3 reads TGCGCCAGCAGCCAAGATGGACAGGGCAATCAGCCCCAGCATTTT. Protein: CASSQDGQGNQPQHF.

The J gene is TRBJ2-5, the V gene TRBV6-5, with TRBD2 identical over 11 bases. CDR1 MNHEY and CDR2 SVGAGI come from the germline V gene. The CDR3 is 14 amino acids. V was clipped by 6 bases and J by 2 bases; unmatched bases: 2. The CDR3 nucleotides read TGTGCCAGCAGAGGGACTAGCGGTCAAGAGACCCAGTACTTC. It encodes CASRGTSGQETQYF.

This clone has only one observation. This rearrangement joins TRBV5-1 to TRBJ1-2; D not certain. The V and J ends lost 3 bases and 8 bases respectively, with 20 bases between them. CDR1 SGHRS and CDR2 YFSETQ come from the germline V gene. The CDR3 runs 15 residues. The CDR3 DNA reads as TGCGCCAGCAGCTCCCCGCCATTTGATTCGAGGGGCTACACCTTC. Protein sequence: CASSSPPFDSRGYTF.

As concerns this clone: Other DNA sequences within the sample encode an identical CDR3. This sequence joins TRBV5-1 and TRBJ2-1, with D unclear. The ends were cut back, 0 bases at V and 2 bases at J, with 9 bases in the middle. Germline assignment: CDR1 SGHRS and CDR2 YFSETQ. The CDR3 length is 15 residues. The CDR3 loop is CASSLAGGAYNEQFF. The CDR3 coding sequence is TGCGCCAGCAGCTTGGCCGGCGGAGCCTACAATGAGCAGTTCTTC.

This clone was counted many times. The V gene is TRBV3-1 (or the pseudogene TRBV3-2), the J gene TRBJ2-7; D gene unclear. Trimming pared 1 base from V and 1 base from J, leaving 11 bases between. Germline CDR1 reads LGHDT; CDR2 reads YNNKEL (reference sequence). This CDR3 is built from 15 residues. DNA of the CDR3: TGTGCCAGCAGCCAAGGGCCGGGTGATTCCTACGAGCAGTACTTC. Residues: CASSQGPGDSYEQYF.

Concerning this clone itself: Other DNA sequences in this specimen translate into the identical CDR3. The genes are TRBV19 and TRBJ2-7; TRBD2 matches at 8 bases. CDR1 LNHDA and CDR2 SQIVND come from the germline V gene (reference sequence). The CDR3 length is 15 residues. Losses at the gene ends were 3 bases for V and 0 bases for J; bases not matched to a gene: 4. The CDR3 DNA reads TGTGCCAGTAGTATTAGCGGGACCAGCTCCTACGAGCAGTACTTC. This gives the protein CASSISGTSSYEQYF.

The DNA of the CDR3 is TGTGCCACCACCGGGGAAGCGACTGAAGCTTTCTTT. Residues: CATTGEATEAFF. The chain employs TRBV15 and TRBJ1-1; no definite D call. Looked up from germline, CDR1 is LNHNV and CDR2 is YYDKDF (reference sequence). The V and J ends lost 7 bases and 5 bases respectively, with 11 bases between them. CDR3 length: 12 amino acids.

The chain links TRBV2 to TRBJ2-3; TRBD2 matches at 7 bases. The CDR3 sequence is 14 residues long. Germline V gives CDR1 SNHLY, CDR2 FYNNEI. V lost 4 bases, J lost 1 base, and 2 bases stayed unmatched. CDR3 protein: CASSGRGGTDTQYF. The CDR3 DNA reads as TGTGCCAGCAGTGGCCGGGGGGGCACAGATACGCAGTATTTT.

The rearrangement joins TRBV9 to TRBJ2-1; possible D gene TRBD2, 6 bases. Germline values: CDR1 SGDLS, CDR2 YYNGEE. Trimming pared 0 bases from V and 8 bases from J, leaving 21 bases between. The CDR3 is 17 residues long. The CDR3 DNA reads as TGTGCCAGCAGCGTAGGGGGCGGGACCCTTAGGAGCGATGAGCAGTTCTTC. Translating gives CASSVGGGTLRSDEQFF.

The V call is TRBV6-5, the J call TRBJ2-3, with a possible D match to TRBD1 (6 bases). Germline assignment: CDR1 MNHEY and CDR2 SVGAGI. The length of the CDR3 is 12 residues. Trimming pared 11 bases from V and 5 bases from J, leaving 14 bases between. The CDR3 nucleotides read TGTGCCTCCCGACAGGAGAAAGATACGCAGTATTTT. As protein: CASRQEKDTQYF.

The chain combines TRBV7-8 with TRBJ2-2; D perhaps matches TRBD2 (5 bases). V was trimmed by 0 bases and J by 0 bases, leaving 5 bases between them. Germline V gene data show CDR1 as SGHVS and CDR2 as FQNEAQ. The CDR3 extends over 15 amino acids. CDR3 amino acids: CASSLAGANTGELFF. As DNA, the CDR3 is TGTGCCAGCAGCTTAGCGGGAGCGAACACCGGGGAGCTGTTTTTT.

This rearrangement joins TRBV2 to TRBJ1-2; 7 bases map to TRBD1. Trimming at V came to 5 bases and at J to 6 bases, leaving 6 bases not matched to a gene. This CDR3 has 13 residues. Germline CDR1 reads SNHLY; CDR2 reads FYNNEI. CDR3 in DNA: TGTGCCAGCAGTCCGACAGGGTATGATGGCTACACCTTC. Its protein product is CASSPTGYDGYTF. Looking up the rest from reference TRBV2 and TRBJ1-2 gives the full variable domain: EPEVTQTPSHQVTQMGQEVILRCVPISNHLYFYWYRQILGQKVEFLVSFYNNEISEKSEIFDDQFSVERPDGSNFTLKIRSTKLEDSAMYFCASSPTGYDGYTFGSGTRLTVV.

CDR3 loop: CASSPGTRTWSGELFF. CDR3 DNA sequence: TGTGCCAGCAGTCCCGGGACTAGGACGTGGTCCGGGGAGCTGTTTTTT. The V call is TRBV3-1 (or the pseudogene TRBV3-2), the J call TRBJ2-2, with 8 bases matching TRBD2. This CDR3 has 16 amino acids. The J segment lost 6 bases and the V segment lost 6 bases, leaving 12 bases of the junction unmatched. The germline V gene has CDR1 LGHDT and CDR2 YNNKEL (reference sequence).

CDR3 sequence reads: CASSELRGYEQYF. For the CDR3, the DNA is TGCGCCAGCAGTGAGTTAAGAGGTTACGAGCAGTACTTC. The chain employs TRBV10-2 and TRBJ2-7, with D uncertain. Germline CDR1 is WSHSY and CDR2 is SAAADI. Trimming shortened V by 1 base and J by 4 bases, and 8 bases separated the two germline ends. The CDR3 has 13 amino acids.

This clone has more than one count but fewer than ten. The chain recombines TRBV18 with TRBJ2-1, with 13 bases aligning to TRBD2. There are 18 residues in the CDR3. J gave up 0 bases and V 3 bases, and 5 bases lay outside the gene matches. Germline loops: CDR1 KGHSH, CDR2 LQKENI. The CDR3 nucleotides read TGTGCCAGCTCACCCGGGACTAGCGGGAACGGCTCCTACAATGAGCAGTTCTTC. It codes for CASSPGTSGNGSYNEQFF.

This clone was detected a few times. CDR3 nucleotides: TGTGCCAGCAGTTCGGCCGTCAGGAATGAGCAGTTCTTC. It codes for CASSSAVRNEQFF. The V and J genes are TRBV27 and TRBJ2-1; D call uncertain. CDR3 length: 13 amino acids. The germline V gene has CDR1 MNHEY and CDR2 SMNVEV (reference sequence). Trimming removed 4 bases at V and 7 bases at J, with 11 bases between.

The chain links TRBV28 to TRBJ2-3, with TRBD1 identical over 9 bases. J gave up 4 bases and V 1 base, and 9 bases lay outside the gene matches. This CDR3 comprises 17 residues. Germline assignment: CDR1 MDHEN and CDR2 SYDVKM. The CDR3 region is CASSLYGPGTGSDTQYF. CDR3 in DNA: TGTGCCAGCAGTTTATACGGCCCGGGGACAGGGTCAGATACGCAGTATTTT.

The chain employs TRBV19 and TRBJ1-2; unclear D gene. The length of the CDR3 is 10 residues. V lost 10 bases and J 4 bases, leaving 7 bases between the germline ends. Germline V gives CDR1 LNHDA, CDR2 SQIVND (reference sequence). The CDR3: CATLLYGYTF. CDR3 DNA sequence: TGTGCCACCTTACTCTATGGCTACACCTTC.